The source of this T cell receptor (beta chain) is a study of blood T cells in healthy people across ages. The CDR3 totals 13 residues. Trimming shortened V by 6 bases and J by 6 bases, and 13 bases separated the two germline ends. Germline CDR1 is LNHNV and CDR2 is YYDKDF (reference sequence). A second PCR of roughly 6 to 12 cycles used a sample-barcoded 5' primer and a J-beta primer mix. Each CDR3 protein is one row after TCRdb ran MiXCR on the 5' RACE reads. The sample records about a million distinct CDR3 sequences, about 51% being singletons. The TCR was taken from a woman aged 55-70 years in good health. The sequencing sample was made of blood. The chain couples TRBV15 to TRBJ2-3; maybe TRBD2 (5 bases). For the CDR3, the DNA is TGTGCCACCAGAACGGGATTGGGCGATACGCAGTATTTT. It encodes CATRTGLGDTQYF. Full variable domain (missing parts from reference TRBV15 and TRBJ2-3): DAMVIQNPRYQVTQFGKPVTLSCSQTLNHNVMYWYQQKSSQAPKLLFHYYDKDFNNEADTPDNFQSRRPNTSFCFLDIRSPGLGDTAMYLCATRTGLGDTQYFGPGTRLTVL.